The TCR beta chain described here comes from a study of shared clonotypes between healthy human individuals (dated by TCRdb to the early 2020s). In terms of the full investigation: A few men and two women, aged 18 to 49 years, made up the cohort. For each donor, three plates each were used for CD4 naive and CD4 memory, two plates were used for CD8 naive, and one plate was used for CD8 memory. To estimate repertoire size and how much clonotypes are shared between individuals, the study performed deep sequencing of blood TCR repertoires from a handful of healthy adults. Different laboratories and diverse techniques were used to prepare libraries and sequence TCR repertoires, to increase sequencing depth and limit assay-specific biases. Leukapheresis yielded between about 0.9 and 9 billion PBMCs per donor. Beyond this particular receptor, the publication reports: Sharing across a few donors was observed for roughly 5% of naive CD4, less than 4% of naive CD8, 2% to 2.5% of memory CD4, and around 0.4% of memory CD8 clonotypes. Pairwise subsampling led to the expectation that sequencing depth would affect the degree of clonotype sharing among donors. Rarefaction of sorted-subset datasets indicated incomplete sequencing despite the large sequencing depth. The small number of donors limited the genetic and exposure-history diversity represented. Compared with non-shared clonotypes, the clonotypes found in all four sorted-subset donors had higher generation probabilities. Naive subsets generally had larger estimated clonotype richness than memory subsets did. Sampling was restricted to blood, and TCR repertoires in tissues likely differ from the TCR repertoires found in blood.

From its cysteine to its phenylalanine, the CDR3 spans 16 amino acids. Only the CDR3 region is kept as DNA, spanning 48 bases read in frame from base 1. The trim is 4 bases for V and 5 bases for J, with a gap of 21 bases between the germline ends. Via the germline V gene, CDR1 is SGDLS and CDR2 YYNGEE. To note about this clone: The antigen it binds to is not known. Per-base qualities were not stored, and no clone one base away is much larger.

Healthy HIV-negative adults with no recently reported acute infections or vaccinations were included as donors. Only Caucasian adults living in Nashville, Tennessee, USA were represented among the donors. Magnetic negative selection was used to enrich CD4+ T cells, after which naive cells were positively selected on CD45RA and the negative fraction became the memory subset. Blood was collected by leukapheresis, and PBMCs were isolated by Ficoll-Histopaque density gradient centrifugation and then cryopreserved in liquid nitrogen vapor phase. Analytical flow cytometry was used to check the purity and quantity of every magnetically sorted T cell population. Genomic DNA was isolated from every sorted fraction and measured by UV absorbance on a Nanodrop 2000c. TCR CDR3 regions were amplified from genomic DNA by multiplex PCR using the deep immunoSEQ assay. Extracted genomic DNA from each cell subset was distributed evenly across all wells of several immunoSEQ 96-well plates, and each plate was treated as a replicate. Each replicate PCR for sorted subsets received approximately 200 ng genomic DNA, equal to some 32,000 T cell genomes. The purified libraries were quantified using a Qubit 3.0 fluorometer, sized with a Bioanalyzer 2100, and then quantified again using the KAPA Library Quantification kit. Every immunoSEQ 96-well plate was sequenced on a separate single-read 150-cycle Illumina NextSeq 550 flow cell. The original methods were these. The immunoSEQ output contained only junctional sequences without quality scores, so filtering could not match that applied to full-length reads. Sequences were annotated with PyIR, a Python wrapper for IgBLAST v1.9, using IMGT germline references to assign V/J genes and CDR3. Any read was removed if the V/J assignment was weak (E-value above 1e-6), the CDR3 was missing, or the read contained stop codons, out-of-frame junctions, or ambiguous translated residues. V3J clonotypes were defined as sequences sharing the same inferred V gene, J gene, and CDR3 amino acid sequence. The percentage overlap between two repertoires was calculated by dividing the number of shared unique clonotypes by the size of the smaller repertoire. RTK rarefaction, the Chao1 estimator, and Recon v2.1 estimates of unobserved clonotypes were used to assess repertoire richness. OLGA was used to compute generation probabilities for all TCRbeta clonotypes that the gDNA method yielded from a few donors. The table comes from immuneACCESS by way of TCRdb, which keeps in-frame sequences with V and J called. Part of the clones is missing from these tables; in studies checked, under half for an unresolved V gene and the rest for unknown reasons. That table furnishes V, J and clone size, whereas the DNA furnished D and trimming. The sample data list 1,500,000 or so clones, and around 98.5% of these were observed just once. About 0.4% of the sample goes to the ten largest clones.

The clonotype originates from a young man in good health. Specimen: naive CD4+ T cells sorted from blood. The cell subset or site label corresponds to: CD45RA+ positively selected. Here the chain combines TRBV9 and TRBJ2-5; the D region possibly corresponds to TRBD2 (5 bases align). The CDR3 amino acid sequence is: CASSPKVPLGYETQYF. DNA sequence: TGTGCCAGCAGCCCTAAGGTCCCACTAGGCTACGAGACCCAGTACTTC.